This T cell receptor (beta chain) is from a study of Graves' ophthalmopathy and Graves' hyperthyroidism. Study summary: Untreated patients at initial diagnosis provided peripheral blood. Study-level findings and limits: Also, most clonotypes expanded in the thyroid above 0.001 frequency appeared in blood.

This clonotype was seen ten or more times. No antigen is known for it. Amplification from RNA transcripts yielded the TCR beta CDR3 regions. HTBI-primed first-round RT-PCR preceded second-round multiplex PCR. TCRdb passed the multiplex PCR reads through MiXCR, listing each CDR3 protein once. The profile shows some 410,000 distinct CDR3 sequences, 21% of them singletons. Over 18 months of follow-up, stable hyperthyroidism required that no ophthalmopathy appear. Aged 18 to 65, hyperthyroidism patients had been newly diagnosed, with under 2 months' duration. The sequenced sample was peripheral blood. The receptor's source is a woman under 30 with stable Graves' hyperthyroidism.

The CDR3 nucleotides are TGTGCCAGCAGTGGCCTGAACACTGAAGCTTTCTTT. Encoded protein: CASSGLNTEAFF. V gene TRBV6-1 combines with J gene TRBJ1-1; D gene uncertain. The CDR3 sequence is 12 residues long. Germline assignment: CDR1 MNHNS and CDR2 SASEGT. Trimming left V 4 bases short and J 0 bases short, with 3 bases between.